One sample yielded the 24 T cell receptor beta chains listed below, sequenced in a study of cytomegalovirus exposure and HLA in healthy donors. Primers for the PCR totalled 60 Vbeta and 13 Jbeta. Assay: immunoSEQ multiplex PCR; the TCRdb copy retains only in-frame clones and omits some. The sample consists of under 200,000 clones, roughly 85% of them appearing once. Input material: PBMCs. The source is a young woman in good health and CMV-seropositive.

The V gene is TRBV19, the J gene TRBJ2-2; TRBD2 agrees at 10 bases. Germline CDR1 is LNHDA and CDR2 is SQIVND (reference sequence). The J segment lost 4 bases and the V segment lost 6 bases, leaving 5 bases of the junction unmatched. The CDR3 totals 15 residues. CDR3 nucleotides: TGTGCCAGTAGAGAACTAGCGGGGCCCACCGGGGAGCTGTTTTTT. It yields the protein CASRELAGPTGELFF.

The chain uses TRBV7-8 and TRBJ2-3, with 8 bases identical to TRBD2. The CDR3 is 15 residues long. Germline CDR1 reads SGHVS; CDR2 reads FQNEAQ. The trim removed 3 bases at V and 1 base at J, leaving 3 bases unmatched. This CDR3 reads CASSFLRGGTDTQYF. The CDR3, as DNA: TGTGCCAGCAGCTTTTTGCGGGGGGGCACAGATACGCAGTATTTT.

This chain uses TRBV25-1 with TRBJ1-2; no clear D gene. The CDR3 loop spans 11 amino acids. The V gene's germline CDR1 is MGHDK and CDR2 SYGVNS. The V end lost 4 bases, the J end lost 7 bases, and 7 bases lay between the germline ends. CDR3 region: CASSAGFGYTF. CDR3 DNA sequence: TGTGCCAGCAGTGCGGGGTTTGGCTACACCTTC.

The chain recombines TRBV19 with TRBJ2-3, with TRBD2 matching 8 bases. Germline CDR1 reads LNHDA; CDR2 reads SQIVND (reference sequence). The V segment lost 4 bases and the J segment 0 bases; nucleotides outside the gene matches: 21. This CDR3 spans 21 amino acids. The CDR3 nucleotides are TGTGCCAGTAGTAGTTGGCTAGGGCTAGGCCTAGCGGGTGCTAGCACAGATACGCAGTATTTT. Its translation is CASSSWLGLGLAGASTDTQYF.

The chain uses TRBV9 and TRBJ2-1, with D uncertain. The CDR3 sequence is 14 residues long. V shed 0 bases and J shed 4 bases, with 8 bases lying between them. Germline assignment: CDR1 SGDLS and CDR2 YYNGEE. The CDR3 is CASSVAYFYNEQFF. CDR3 bases: TGTGCCAGCAGCGTAGCTTACTTTTACAATGAGCAGTTCTTC.

This chain links TRBV5-6 with TRBJ1-1, with 7 bases that match TRBD1. V shed 1 base, J shed 5 bases, and the junction held 14 bases outside the gene matches. The germline gives CDR1 SGHDT, CDR2 YYEEEE. This CDR3 has 17 amino acids. The CDR3 sequence: CASSLFKGAVAVTEAFF. DNA for the CDR3: TGTGCCAGCAGCTTGTTTAAGGGGGCGGTGGCTGTGACTGAAGCTTTCTTT.

This clone turned up a few times. This CDR3 is CASSPRRGGTGELFF. In DNA form, the CDR3 reads TGCGCCAGCAGCCCGAGGCGGGGCGGGACCGGGGAGCTGTTTTTT. The chain joins TRBV4-1 to TRBJ2-2, with D possibly being TRBD2 (6 bases). Germline loops: CDR1 MGHRA, CDR2 YSYEKL. CDR3 length: 15 amino acids. The V end lost 4 bases, the J end lost 5 bases, and 14 bases lay between the germline ends.

This chain uses TRBV6-5 with TRBJ2-7; 10 bases agree with TRBD1. Germline V lookup: CDR1 MNHEY, CDR2 SVGAGI. The CDR3 is 15 residues long. V trimming: 4 bases; J trimming: 3 bases; junction bases outside the gene matches: 6. CDR3: CASSFRDRGIYEQYF. The CDR3 DNA reads TGTGCCAGCAGTTTCCGGGACAGGGGAATCTACGAGCAGTACTTC.

This clone has just one count. The chain uses TRBV29-1 and TRBJ1-3; D is unresolved. The CDR3 has 16 amino acids. The germline gives CDR1 SQVTM, CDR2 ANQGSEA. Trimming removed 0 bases from V and 1 base from J, with 13 bases in between. As DNA, the CDR3 is TGCAGCGTTGAAGATCCGGGGAGCAGGTCTGGAAACACCATATATTTT. It translates to CSVEDPGSRSGNTIYF.

The chain joins TRBV10-1 to TRBJ1-5, with a tentative D call TRBD1 (6 bases). This CDR3 has 15 residues. With 7 bases removed from V and 4 bases from J, the gap between germline ends came to 17 bases. Germline V gene data show CDR1 as WNHNN and CDR2 as SYGVQD (reference sequence). The CDR3 loop is CASIRSGQGNQPQHF. CDR3 DNA sequence: TGCGCCAGCATTAGGAGTGGGCAGGGGAATCAGCCCCAGCATTTT.

This chain links TRBV10-1 with TRBJ2-7; D is possibly TRBD2 (6 bases). Trimming stripped 4 bases from V and 5 bases from J, with 9 bases between. CDR1 and CDR2 (germline): WNHNN, SYGVQD (reference sequence). This CDR3 contains 12 residues. The CDR3 is CASSVRGDEQYF. CDR3 DNA sequence: TGCGCCAGCAGTGTCCGCGGGGACGAGCAGTACTTC.

V gene TRBV29-1 combines with J gene TRBJ1-1; 9 nucleotides agree with TRBD1. The CDR3 has 16 residues. Germline V gives CDR1 SQVTM, CDR2 ANQGSEA. V shed 5 bases, J shed 5 bases, and the junction held 15 bases outside the gene matches. The CDR3 sequence: CSVKLGTGRRYTEAFF. DNA of the CDR3: TGCAGCGTTAAACTGGGGACAGGGAGAAGGTATACTGAAGCTTTCTTT. Full variable domain (remainder filled in from reference TRBV29-1 and TRBJ1-1): SAVISQKPSRDICQRGTSLTIQCQVDSQVTMMFWYRQQPGQSLTLIATANQGSEATYESGFVIDKFPISRPNLTFSTLTVSNMSPEDSSIYLCSVKLGTGRRYTEAFFGQGTRLTVV.

This chain connects TRBV9 to TRBJ2-4, with a possible D match to TRBD1 (5 bases). Trimming cost V 4 bases and J 8 bases, with 16 bases left between them. Germline V gene sequence: CDR1 SGDLS, CDR2 YYNGEE. The CDR3 is 14 amino acids. The CDR3, as DNA: TGTGCCAGCAGCCCGCCCAGGGCTAGGGACATTCAGTACTTC. As protein: CASSPPRARDIQYF.

CDR3 protein: CASSEKDRGPNQPQHF. CDR3 DNA: TGTGCCAGCAGTGAGAAGGACAGGGGGCCCAATCAGCCCCAGCATTTT. The rearrangement joins TRBV6-1 to TRBJ1-5; 11 bases line up with TRBD1. CDR1 is MNHNS, CDR2 SASEGT, per germline. The CDR3 contains 16 residues. V was pared by 3 bases and J by 3 bases, with 4 bases of the junction left unmatched.

The chain links TRBV25-1 to TRBJ2-1; 12 nucleotides match TRBD1. This CDR3 spans 15 amino acids. Unmatched junction bases numbered 6, after V lost 4 bases and J lost 8 bases. Looked up from germline, CDR1 is MGHDK and CDR2 is SYGVNS. CDR3 sequence reads: CASSVTGTGGDEQFF. The CDR3, as DNA: TGTGCCAGCAGTGTAACCGGGACAGGGGGCGATGAGCAGTTCTTC.

The chain has TRBV18 and TRBJ2-7, with a tentative D call TRBD2 (6 bases). V was shortened by 3 bases and J by 6 bases, with 12 bases between the two germline ends. This CDR3 contains 13 residues. Per germline, CDR1 KGHSH and CDR2 LQKENI. The CDR3 region is CASSPGRDLEQYF. CDR3 DNA sequence: TGTGCCAGCTCACCTGGGCGGGACCTCGAGCAGTACTTC.

The J gene is TRBJ1-3, the V gene TRBV19, with unresolved D. V was shortened by 5 bases and J by 8 bases, with 16 bases between the two germline ends. The germline V gene encodes CDR1 LNHDA and CDR2 SQIVND (reference sequence). The CDR3 runs 14 residues. The CDR3 sequence is CASSPWTEEDTIYF. The CDR3 nucleotides read TGTGCCAGTAGTCCCTGGACGGAGGAAGACACCATATATTTT.

This clone has a handful of counts. The CDR3 here is CASKGQGASGELFF. In nucleotides, the CDR3 is TGTGCCAGTAAGGGACAGGGGGCGTCCGGGGAGCTGTTTTTT. The rearrangement links TRBV19 to TRBJ2-2, with 12 bases identical to TRBD1. Germline CDR1 LNHDA, CDR2 SQIVND (reference sequence). V lost 7 bases to trimming and J lost 6 bases; unmatched junction nucleotides: 3. CDR3 size: 14 residues.

CDR3 loop: CASSHELGTPSGNTEAFF. The DNA of the CDR3 is TGCGCCAGCAGCCACGAGTTGGGTACCCCGAGCGGGAACACTGAAGCTTTCTTT. The V and J genes are TRBV4-1 and TRBJ1-1; D is uncertain. Germline V gene sequence: CDR1 MGHRA, CDR2 YSYEKL. The CDR3 sequence is 18 residues long. With 3 bases removed from V and 1 base from J, the gap between germline ends came to 21 bases.

About this clone itself: A junction end diverges from the germline sequence, so it may reflect a read error. The CDR3: CASSVDGGNTEAFF. CDR3 coding DNA: TGTGCCAGCAGCGTAGATGGGGGGAACACTGAAGCTTTTTTT. The chain uses TRBV9 and TRBJ1-1; TRBD1 is a possible D gene (5 bases). Germline loops: CDR1 SGDLS, CDR2 YYNGEE. The CDR3 spans 14 residues. Using reference TRBV9 and TRBJ1-1 for the parts outside the CDR3, the full variable domain is DSGVTQTPKHLITATGQRVTLRCSPRSGDLSVYWYQQSLDQGLQFLIQYYNGEERAKGNILERFSAQQFPDLHSELNLSSLELGDSALYFCASSVDGGNTEAFFGQGTRLTVV.

V is TRBV27 and J is TRBJ2-7, with 8 bases fitting TRBD1. V lost 2 bases and J lost 5; bases outside the gene matches: 2. This CDR3 has 13 residues. The V gene's germline CDR1 is MNHEY and CDR2 SMNVEV (reference sequence). The CDR3 DNA reads as TGTGCCAGCAGTTTAAGGACAGGGAACGAGCAGTACTTC. Translating it yields CASSLRTGNEQYF.

The rearrangement joins TRBV11-2 to TRBJ1-4, with 8 bases identical to TRBD1. The CDR3 spans 15 residues. Germline CDR1 SGHAT, CDR2 FQNNGV. Losses at the gene ends were 5 bases for V and 4 bases for J; bases not matched to a gene: 6. CDR3 nucleotide sequence: TGTGCCAGCAGCCCGCCGGGACAGGTTAATGAAAAACTGTTTTTT. It is translated as CASSPPGQVNEKLFF.

This rearrangement joins TRBV19 to TRBJ1-2; 9 bases match TRBD1. CDR1 LNHDA and CDR2 SQIVND come from the germline V gene (reference sequence). This CDR3 contains 15 residues. Losses at the gene ends were 5 bases for V and 5 bases for J; bases not matched to a gene: 9. CDR3 DNA: TGTGCCAGTAGTTTCATTACCGGGACAGGGTATGGCTACACCTTC. Translated, it gives CASSFITGTGYGYTF.

The chain uses TRBV6-5 and TRBJ1-2; no definite D call. V dropped 7 bases and J dropped 0 bases, with 9 bases sitting between them. Germline V gene lookup returns CDR1 MNHEY and CDR2 SVGAGI. The CDR3 has 13 residues. This CDR3 reads CASTRSPNYGYTF. CDR3 nucleotide sequence: TGTGCCAGCACTAGGAGCCCTAACTATGGCTACACCTTC.